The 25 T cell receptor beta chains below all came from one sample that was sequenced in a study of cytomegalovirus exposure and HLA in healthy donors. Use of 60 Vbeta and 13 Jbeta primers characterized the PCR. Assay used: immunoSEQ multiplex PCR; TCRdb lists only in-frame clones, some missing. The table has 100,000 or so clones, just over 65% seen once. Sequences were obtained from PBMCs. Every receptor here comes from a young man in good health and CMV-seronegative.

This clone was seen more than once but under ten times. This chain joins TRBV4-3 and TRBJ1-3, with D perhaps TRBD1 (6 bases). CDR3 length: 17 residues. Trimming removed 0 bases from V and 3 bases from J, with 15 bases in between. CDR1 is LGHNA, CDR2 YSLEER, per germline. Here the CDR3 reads CASSQEATGGGGNTIYF. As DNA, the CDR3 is TGCGCCAGCAGCCAAGAAGCCACGGGGGGCGGTGGAAACACCATATATTTT.

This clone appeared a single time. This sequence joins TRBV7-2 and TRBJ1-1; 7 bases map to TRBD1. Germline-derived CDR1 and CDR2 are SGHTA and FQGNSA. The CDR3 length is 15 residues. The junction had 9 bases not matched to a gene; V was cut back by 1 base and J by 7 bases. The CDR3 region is CASSLVWTGEIEAFF. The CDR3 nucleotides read TGTGCCAGCAGCTTAGTTTGGACAGGAGAGATTGAAGCTTTCTTT. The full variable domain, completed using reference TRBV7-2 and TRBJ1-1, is GAGVSQSPSNKVTEKGKDVELRCDPISGHTALYWYRQSLGQGLEFLIYFQGNSAPDKSGLPSDRFSAERTGGSVSTLTIQRTQQEDSAVYLCASSLVWTGEIEAFFGQGTRLTVV.

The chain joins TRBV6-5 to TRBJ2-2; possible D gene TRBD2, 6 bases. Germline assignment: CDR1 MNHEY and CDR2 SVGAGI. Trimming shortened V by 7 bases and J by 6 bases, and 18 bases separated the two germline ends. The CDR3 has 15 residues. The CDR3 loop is CASKIGGVGAGELFF. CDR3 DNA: TGTGCCAGCAAAATCGGGGGAGTCGGGGCCGGGGAGCTGTTTTTT.

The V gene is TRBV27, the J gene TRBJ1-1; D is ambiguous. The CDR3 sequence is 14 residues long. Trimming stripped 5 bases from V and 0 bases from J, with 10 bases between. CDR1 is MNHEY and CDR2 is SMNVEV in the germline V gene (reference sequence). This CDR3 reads CASSRYSVNTEAFF. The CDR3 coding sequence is TGTGCCAGCAGTAGGTACAGTGTGAACACTGAAGCTTTCTTT.

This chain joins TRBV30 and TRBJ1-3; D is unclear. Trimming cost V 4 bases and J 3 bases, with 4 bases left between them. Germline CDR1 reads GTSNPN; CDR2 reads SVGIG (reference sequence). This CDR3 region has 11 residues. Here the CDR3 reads CAWTGGNTIYF. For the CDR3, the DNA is TGTGCCTGGACAGGTGGAAACACCATATATTTT. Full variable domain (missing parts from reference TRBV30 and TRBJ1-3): SQTIHQWPATLVQPVGSPLSLECTVEGTSNPNLYWYRQAAGRGLQLLFYSVGIGQISSEVPQNLSASRPQDRQFILSSKKLLLSDSGFYLCAWTGGNTIYFGEGSWLTVV.

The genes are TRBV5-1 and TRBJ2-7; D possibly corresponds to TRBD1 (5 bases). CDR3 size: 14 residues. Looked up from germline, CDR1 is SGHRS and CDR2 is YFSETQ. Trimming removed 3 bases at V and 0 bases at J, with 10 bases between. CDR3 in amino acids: CASSWQGNSYEQYF. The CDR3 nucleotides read TGCGCCAGCAGCTGGCAGGGCAACTCCTACGAGCAGTACTTC.

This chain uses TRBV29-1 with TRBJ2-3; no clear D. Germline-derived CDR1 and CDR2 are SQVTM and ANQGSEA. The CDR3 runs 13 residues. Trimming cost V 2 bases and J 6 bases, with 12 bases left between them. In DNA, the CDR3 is TGCAGCGTTGAAATGAGAACTTCGGATACGCAGTATTTT. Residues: CSVEMRTSDTQYF.

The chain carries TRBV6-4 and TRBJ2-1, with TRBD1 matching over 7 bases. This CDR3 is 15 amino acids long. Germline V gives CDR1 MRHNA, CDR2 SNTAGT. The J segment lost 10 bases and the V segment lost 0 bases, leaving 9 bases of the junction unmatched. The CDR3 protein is CASSDSEGATWEQFF. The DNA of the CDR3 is TGTGCCAGCAGTGACTCTGAGGGGGCGACTTGGGAGCAGTTCTTC.

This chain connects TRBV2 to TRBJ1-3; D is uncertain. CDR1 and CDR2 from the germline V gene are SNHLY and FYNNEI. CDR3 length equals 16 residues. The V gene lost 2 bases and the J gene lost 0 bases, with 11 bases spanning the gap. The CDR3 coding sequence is TGTGCCAGCAGTGAACTGGCCAGACTCTCTGGAAACACCATATATTTT. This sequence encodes CASSELARLSGNTIYF.

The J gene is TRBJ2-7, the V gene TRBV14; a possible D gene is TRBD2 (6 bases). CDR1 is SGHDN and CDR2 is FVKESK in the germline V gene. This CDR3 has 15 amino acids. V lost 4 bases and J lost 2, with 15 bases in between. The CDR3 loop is CASSRLGNATYEQYF. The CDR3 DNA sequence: TGTGCCAGCAGCCGACTAGGTAACGCCACCTACGAGCAGTACTTC.

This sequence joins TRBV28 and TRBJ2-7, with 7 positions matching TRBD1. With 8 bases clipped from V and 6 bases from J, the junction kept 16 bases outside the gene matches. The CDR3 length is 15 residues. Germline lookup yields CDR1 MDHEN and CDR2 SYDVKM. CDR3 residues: CASFQAQTGAGEQYF. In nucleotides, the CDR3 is TGTGCCAGCTTCCAGGCCCAAACAGGGGCGGGCGAGCAGTACTTC.

In DNA form, the CDR3 reads TGCGCCAGCAACACCTGGGGAGGGGGTAACGAGCAGTACTTC. Translation: CASNTWGGGNEQYF. The V and J genes are TRBV5-1 and TRBJ2-7, with D possibly TRBD2 on 7 matching bases. The CDR3 covers 14 residues. The germline V gene has CDR1 SGHRS and CDR2 YFSETQ. Trimming removed 6 bases from V and 5 bases from J, with 18 bases in between.

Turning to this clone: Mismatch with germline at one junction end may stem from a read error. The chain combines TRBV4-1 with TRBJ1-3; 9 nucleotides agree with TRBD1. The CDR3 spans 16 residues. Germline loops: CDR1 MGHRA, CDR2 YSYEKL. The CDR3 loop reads CARRSTGGPTGNTIYF. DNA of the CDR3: TGCGCCCGCAGATCGACAGGGGGTCCCACTGGAAACACCATATATTTT.

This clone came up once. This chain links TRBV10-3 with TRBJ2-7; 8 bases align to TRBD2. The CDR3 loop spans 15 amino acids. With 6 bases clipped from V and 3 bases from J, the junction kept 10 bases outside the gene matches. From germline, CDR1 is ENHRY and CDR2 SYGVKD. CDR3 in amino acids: CAISGATGLGYEQYF. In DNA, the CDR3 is TGTGCCATCAGCGGGGCGACGGGACTAGGCTACGAGCAGTACTTC.

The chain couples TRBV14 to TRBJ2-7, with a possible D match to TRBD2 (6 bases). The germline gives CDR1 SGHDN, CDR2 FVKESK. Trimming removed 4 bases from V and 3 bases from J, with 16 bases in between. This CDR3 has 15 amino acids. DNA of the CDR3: TGTGCCAGCAGCCGGGGGACCGCGGGGTACTACGAGCAGTACTTC. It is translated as CASSRGTAGYYEQYF.

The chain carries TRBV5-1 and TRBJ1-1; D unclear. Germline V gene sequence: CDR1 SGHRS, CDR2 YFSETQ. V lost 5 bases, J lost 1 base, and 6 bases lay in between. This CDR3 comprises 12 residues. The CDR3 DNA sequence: TGCGCCAGCAGTTACGGGAACACTGAAGCTTTCTTT. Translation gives CASSYGNTEAFF.

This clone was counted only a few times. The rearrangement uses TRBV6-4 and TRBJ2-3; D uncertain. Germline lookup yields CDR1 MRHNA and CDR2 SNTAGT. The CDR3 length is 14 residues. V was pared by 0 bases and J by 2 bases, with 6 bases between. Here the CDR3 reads CASSDSADTDTQYF. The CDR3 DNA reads TGTGCCAGCAGTGACTCGGCGGACACAGATACGCAGTATTTT.

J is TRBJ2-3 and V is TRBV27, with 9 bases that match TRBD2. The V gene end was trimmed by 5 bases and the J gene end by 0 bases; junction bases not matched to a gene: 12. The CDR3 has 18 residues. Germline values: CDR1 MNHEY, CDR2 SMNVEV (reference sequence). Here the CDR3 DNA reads TGTGCCAGCAGTGACCGACTAGCGGCGATCTCTAGCACAGATACGCAGTATTTT. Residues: CASSDRLAAISSTDTQYF.

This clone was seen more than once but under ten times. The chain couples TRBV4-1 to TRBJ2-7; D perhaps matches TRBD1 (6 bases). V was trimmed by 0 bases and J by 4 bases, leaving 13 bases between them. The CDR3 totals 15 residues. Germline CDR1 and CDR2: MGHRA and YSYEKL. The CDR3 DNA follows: TGCGCCAGCAGCCAAGATAGGTCAGGGGCGTACGAGCAGTACTTC. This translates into CASSQDRSGAYEQYF.

The CDR3 spells CASSPRNGELFF. CDR3 nucleotide sequence: TGTGCCAGCAGCCCGCGTAACGGGGAGCTGTTTTTT. The chain is built from TRBV5-4 and TRBJ2-2; D gene unclear. Germline values: CDR1 SGHNT, CDR2 YYREEE (reference sequence). The V end lost 4 bases, the J end lost 7 bases, and 8 bases lay between the germline ends. CDR3 length: 12 amino acids.

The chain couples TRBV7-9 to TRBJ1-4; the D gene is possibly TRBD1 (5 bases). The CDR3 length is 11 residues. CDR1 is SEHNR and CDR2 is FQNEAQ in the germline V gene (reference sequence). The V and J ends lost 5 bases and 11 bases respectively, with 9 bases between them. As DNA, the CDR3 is TGTGCCAGCAGCCAGGGTGGGAAACTGTTTTTT. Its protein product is CASSQGGKLFF.

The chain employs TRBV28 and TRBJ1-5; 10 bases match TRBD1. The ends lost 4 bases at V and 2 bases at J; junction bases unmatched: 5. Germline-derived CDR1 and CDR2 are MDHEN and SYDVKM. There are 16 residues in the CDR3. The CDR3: CASSSRDRGGNQPQHF. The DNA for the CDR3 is TGTGCCAGCAGTTCCCGGGACAGGGGAGGCAATCAGCCCCAGCATTTT.

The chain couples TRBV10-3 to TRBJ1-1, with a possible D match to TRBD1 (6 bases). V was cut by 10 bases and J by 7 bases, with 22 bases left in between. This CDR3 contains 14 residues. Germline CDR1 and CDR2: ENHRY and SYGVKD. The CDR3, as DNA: TGTGCCACCCATAGCATCGATGGACAGCTTGAAGCTTTCTTT. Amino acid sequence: CATHSIDGQLEAFF.

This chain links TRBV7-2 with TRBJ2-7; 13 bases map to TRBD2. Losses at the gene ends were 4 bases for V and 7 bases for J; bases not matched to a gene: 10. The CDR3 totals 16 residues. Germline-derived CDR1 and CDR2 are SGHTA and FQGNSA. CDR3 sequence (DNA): TGTGCCAGCAGCTCCCCACTAGCGGGGGGGCTTGATGAGCAGTACTTC. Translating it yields CASSSPLAGGLDEQYF.

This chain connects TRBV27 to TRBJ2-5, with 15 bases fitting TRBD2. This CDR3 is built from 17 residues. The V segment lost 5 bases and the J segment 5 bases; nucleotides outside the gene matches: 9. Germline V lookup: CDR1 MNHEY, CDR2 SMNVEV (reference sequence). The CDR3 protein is CASSPLAGTSGRETQYF. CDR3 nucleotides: TGTGCCAGCAGTCCTCTCGCAGGGACTAGCGGGAGGGAGACCCAGTACTTC.